This T cell receptor beta chain comes out of a study of post-analysis software for immune sequencing data. Study overall: The disease courses spanned relapsing-remitting, secondary progressive and progressive-relapsing forms of multiple sclerosis. Overall study findings and caveats: Samples made in the same batch grouped tightly together by F measure. Five TRBV segments, TRBV5-6, TRBV5-1 and TRBV20-1 among them, were found more frequent in patients than controls. The study found significantly lower normalized Chao1 diversity in multiple sclerosis patients than in controls.

TCR beta cDNA libraries had unique molecular identifiers. Roughly 470,000 cDNA molecules came from about 1 to 10 million T cells. TCRdb reprocessed the PCR reads via MiXCR and lists one record per CDR3 protein. The top ten hold around 0.56% of the sample, which has hundreds of thousands of distinct CDR3 sequences, roughly 27% seen once. Germline CDR1 is SQVTM and CDR2 is ANQGSEA. The V gene end was trimmed by 6 bases and the J gene end by 5 bases; junction bases not matched to a gene: 5. The CDR3 is made up of 13 amino acids. As to this clonotype: What it recognizes is unknown.

The V gene is TRBV29-1, the J gene TRBJ2-5, with 11 bases matching TRBD1. The sequence was obtained from a girl aged 10 to 17 with multiple sclerosis. The sequenced sample consisted of blood. CDR3 amino acids: CSVGQGAVETQYF. The CDR3 coding sequence is TGCAGCGTCGGACAGGGGGCAGTGGAGACCCAGTACTTC.